Described below is a single T cell receptor beta chain sequence and its context. Antigen unknown. This entry belongs to a study of shared clonotypes between healthy human individuals. Study-wide findings and caveats: Larger richness was generally estimated for naive than memory subsets.

The CDR3 runs 17 residues. The protocol was immunoSEQ multiplex PCR, while the TCRdb copy is restricted to in-frame clones and leaves out a portion. This table has more than 1.2 million clones, 98% appearing once. What was sequenced was naive CD4+ T cells sorted from blood. Subset indicated: CD45RA+ positively selected. The TCR originated in a man aged 30 to 39 in good health. The chain joins TRBV21-1 to TRBJ2-1; no check of the table's D call, TRBD2, against the DNA was made. TRBV21-1 is noted as a pseudogene. The CDR3 reads CASSTNLAGPHHNEQFF. The DNA for the CDR3 is TGTGCCAGCAGCACGAACTTAGCGGGGCCCCACCACAATGAGCAGTTCTTC.